The 9 T cell receptor beta chains presented below share a single source sample, sequenced in a study of blood T cell repertoires in COVID-19. Some clones are missing from TCRdb's copy, which holds only in-frame ones; the method was immunoSEQ multiplex PCR. The sample contains about 210,000 clones, roughly four fifths of which appear only once. Sequencing input: peripheral blood. The origin of the receptors is a middle-aged woman with acute or convalescent COVID-19.

This clone was counted only a few times. The chain is built from TRBV5-1 and TRBJ2-1; a possible D gene is TRBD1 (5 bases). V was shortened by 4 bases and J by 3 bases, with 17 bases between the two germline ends. The CDR3 contains 16 residues. In germline, CDR1 is SGHRS, CDR2 YFSETQ. This CDR3 reads CASSPHAQGDYNEQFF. CDR3 bases: TGCGCCAGCAGCCCACACGCCCAGGGCGACTACAATGAGCAGTTCTTC. Looking up the rest from reference TRBV5-1 and TRBJ2-1 gives the full variable domain: KAGVTQTPRYLIKTRGQQVTLSCSPISGHRSVSWYQQTPGQGLQFLFEYFSETQRNKGNFPGRFSGRQFSNSRSEMNVSTLELGDSALYLCASSPHAQGDYNEQFFGPGTRLTVL.

The chain recombines TRBV2 with TRBJ1-1; no clear D. CDR1 and CDR2 (germline): SNHLY, FYNNEI. This CDR3 is 13 amino acids long. The V end was cut by 8 bases, the J end by 3 bases, with 13 bases between. The DNA of the CDR3 is TGTGCCAGCCTGCGGGGTGGGTACACTGAAGCTTTCTTT. This gives the protein CASLRGGYTEAFF.

V usage is TRBV6-2 or TRBV6-3 and J usage is TRBJ1-2; D is undetermined. Germline CDR1 is MNHEY and CDR2 is SVGEGT. CDR3 size: 11 residues. Deletions cut 5 bases from V and 4 bases from J, with 5 bases between. CDR3 loop: CASSEGYGYTF. CDR3 sequence (DNA): TGTGCCAGCAGTGAGGGCTATGGCTACACCTTC.

The rearrangement links TRBV2 to TRBJ1-1; no firm D call. The CDR3 is 14 amino acids. Trimming stripped 5 bases from V and 1 base from J, with 11 bases between. Per germline, CDR1 SNHLY and CDR2 FYNNEI. Written as DNA, the CDR3 is TGTGCCAGCAGTAAGTACGGGGAGAACACTGAAGCTTTCTTT. This sequence encodes CASSKYGENTEAFF. The full variable domain, its missing parts supplied by reference TRBV2 and TRBJ1-1, is EPEVTQTPSHQVTQMGQEVILRCVPISNHLYFYWYRQILGQKVEFLVSFYNNEISEKSEIFDDQFSVERPDGSNFTLKIRSTKLEDSAMYFCASSKYGENTEAFFGQGTRLTVV.

The rearrangement joins TRBV7-9 to TRBJ1-5, with D tentatively TRBD1 (5 bases). This CDR3 has 16 amino acids. The V and J ends lost 0 bases and 6 bases respectively, with 15 bases between them. Germline CDR1 reads SEHNR; CDR2 reads FQNEAQ (reference sequence). The CDR3 reads CASSLAPGGVGQPQHF. The CDR3 DNA sequence: TGTGCCAGCAGCTTAGCGCCTGGAGGGGTGGGTCAGCCCCAGCATTTT.

The chain recombines TRBV30 with TRBJ2-1; 8 positions match TRBD2. The length of the CDR3 is 16 residues. The V gene's germline CDR1 is GTSNPN and CDR2 SVGIG (reference sequence). Trimming removed 1 base from V and 6 bases from J; junction bases left unmatched: 11. CDR3 sequence reads: CAWSALGGTSPNEQFF. The CDR3 nucleotides read TGTGCCTGGAGTGCCTTAGGAGGGACTAGTCCCAATGAGCAGTTCTTC. Using reference TRBV30 and TRBJ2-1 for the parts outside the CDR3, the full variable domain is SQTIHQWPATLVQPVGSPLSLECTVEGTSNPNLYWYRQAAGRGLQLLFYSVGIGQISSEVPQNLSASRPQDRQFILSSKKLLLSDSGFYLCAWSALGGTSPNEQFFGPGTRLTVL.

The chain has TRBV14 and TRBJ2-1; 7 bases map to TRBD1. V was pared by 3 bases and J by 10 bases, with 9 bases of the junction left unmatched. The CDR3 is made up of 14 amino acids. In germline, CDR1 is SGHDN, CDR2 FVKESK. CDR3 sequence (DNA): TGTGCCAGCAGCCAGACAGACAGGGTCGGGGAGCAGTTCTTC. This codes for CASSQTDRVGEQFF.

A few counts support this clone. This chain uses TRBV7-8 with TRBJ1-2; weak D call: TRBD1 (6 bases). The CDR3 contains 14 residues. Trimming shortened V by 4 bases and J by 2 bases, and 11 bases separated the two germline ends. The germline V gene encodes CDR1 SGHVS and CDR2 FQNEAQ. CDR3 nucleotides: TGTGCCAGCAGCTATTCGGGGGGCAACTATGGCTACACCTTC. It encodes CASSYSGGNYGYTF.

The chain employs TRBV4-2 and TRBJ1-6, with 9 positions matching TRBD1. Germline lookup yields CDR1 LGHNA and CDR2 YNFKEQ. J gave up 7 bases and V 0 bases, and 10 bases lay outside the gene matches. CDR3 length equals 18 residues. Here the CDR3 DNA reads TGTGCCAGCAGCCAAGATCTCGGGACAGGGACTAGGAATTCACCCCTCCACTTT. Its protein is CASSQDLGTGTRNSPLHF.